A single sample is the source of the 19 T cell receptor beta chains below, sequenced in a study of blood T cell repertoires in COVID-19. Some clones are missing from TCRdb's copy, which holds only in-frame ones; the method was immunoSEQ multiplex PCR. The sample consists of 150,000 or so clones, 75% to 80% of them appearing once. The sample taken for sequencing was PBMCs or T cells enriched from blood (not recorded which). The receptors originated from a woman aged 45-65 years who had recovered from COVID-19.

This chain links TRBV24-1 with TRBJ2-3; TRBD1 matches at 7 bases. V lost 0 bases and J lost 11; bases outside the gene matches: 10. The CDR3 is 15 residues long. In germline, CDR1 is KGHDR, CDR2 SFDVKD. CDR3 loop: CATSDLQIQGMRQYF. CDR3 in DNA: TGTGCCACCAGTGATTTGCAGATACAGGGGATGAGGCAGTATTTT.

The rearrangement uses TRBV6-4 and TRBJ1-2; the D gene is possibly TRBD1 (6 bases). The CDR3 covers 15 residues. The V end lost 4 bases, the J end lost 0 bases, and 12 bases lay between the germline ends. Germline V gene lookup returns CDR1 MRHNA and CDR2 SNTAGT. The CDR3 nucleotides read TGTGCCAGCAGTGCCACAGGGAAAGCTAACTATGGCTACACCTTC. Translating it yields CASSATGKANYGYTF.

This clone was counted a single time. The chain links TRBV5-4 to TRBJ1-2; the match to TRBD1 covers 7 bases. Germline V gene lookup returns CDR1 SGHNT and CDR2 YYREEE (reference sequence). The CDR3 has 14 amino acids. The trim removed 2 bases at V and 7 bases at J, leaving 8 bases unmatched. CDR3 sequence: CASSFQTGEAGYTF. CDR3 nucleotides: TGTGCCAGCAGCTTCCAAACAGGGGAGGCTGGCTACACCTTC.

This clone has only a few counts. This chain connects TRBV27 to TRBJ1-6, with TRBD1 as a possible D gene (6 bases). The CDR3 consists of 15 residues. The V end was cut by 4 bases, the J end by 9 bases, with 16 bases between. Germline CDR1 reads MNHEY; CDR2 reads SMNVEV (reference sequence). CDR3 bases: TGTGCCAGCAGTTCCACGACAGGCGTAGGTTCACCCCTCCACTTT. Amino acid sequence: CASSSTTGVGSPLHF.

J is TRBJ2-2 and V is TRBV7-8; 7 positions agree with TRBD2. Germline loops: CDR1 SGHVS, CDR2 FQNEAQ. The CDR3 consists of 16 residues. The V segment lost 1 base and the J segment 2 bases; nucleotides outside the gene matches: 4. DNA for the CDR3: TGTGCCAGCAGCTTAGTCGGGAGGTCCAACACCGGGGAGCTGTTTTTT. This codes for CASSLVGRSNTGELFF.

The V call is TRBV3-1 (or the pseudogene TRBV3-2), the J call TRBJ1-1; D is undetermined. The V gene's germline CDR1 is LGHDT and CDR2 YNNKEL (reference sequence). Trimming cost V 2 bases and J 7 bases, with 5 bases left between them. CDR3 length: 11 residues. The CDR3: CASSQSGEAFF. The CDR3 nucleotides read TGTGCCAGCAGCCAATCGGGTGAAGCTTTCTTT.

This rearrangement joins TRBV10-3 to TRBJ1-6; D may be TRBD1 (5 bases). Germline CDR1 reads ENHRY; CDR2 reads SYGVKD. This CDR3 is 16 amino acids long. Trimming pared 3 bases from V and 1 base from J, leaving 10 bases between. CDR3 sequence (DNA): TGTGCCATCAGTGACGCAGACAGATCCTATAATTCACCCCTCCACTTT. It encodes CAISDADRSYNSPLHF.

The table lists this clone with a few counts. The rearrangement links TRBV4-1 to TRBJ1-5, with a weak D call TRBD1 (5 bases). V was pared by 2 bases and J by 4 bases, with 9 bases between. From germline, CDR1 is MGHRA and CDR2 YSYEKL. The CDR3 has 14 amino acids. The CDR3, as DNA: TGCGCCAGCAGCCAACAGGGTATGAATCAGCCCCAGCATTTT. Its protein is CASSQQGMNQPQHF.

CDR3 protein: CASSPTPVASGGPGETQYF. The DNA of the CDR3 is TGTGCCAGCAGCCCAACCCCGGTGGCTAGCGGGGGGCCAGGGGAGACCCAGTACTTC. The chain employs TRBV7-9 and TRBJ2-5, with 11 bases matching TRBD2. CDR3 size: 19 residues. The ends lost 5 bases at V and 5 bases at J; junction bases unmatched: 19. Germline CDR1 SEHNR, CDR2 FQNEAQ (reference sequence).

Regarding this clone: Other DNA sequences in the same sample also yield this CDR3. The chain employs TRBV3-1 (or the pseudogene TRBV3-2) and TRBJ2-1; TRBD2 matches 15 bases. This CDR3 has 17 residues. Germline-derived CDR1 and CDR2 are LGHDT and YNNKEL (reference sequence). After removal of 1 base from V and 4 bases from J, the junction contained 2 bases not matched to a gene. The CDR3 sequence is CASSQGTSGGAYNEQFF. The CDR3 bases are TGTGCCAGCAGCCAAGGGACTAGCGGGGGGGCATACAATGAGCAGTTCTTC.

This chain uses TRBV7-6 with TRBJ2-3; D not resolved. This CDR3 region has 13 residues. V lost 4 bases and J 5 bases, leaving 10 bases between the germline ends. CDR1 and CDR2 (germline): SGHVS, FNYEAQ. The CDR3 spells CASSSLTVDTQYF. CDR3 nucleotides: TGTGCCAGCAGCTCCCTGACTGTAGATACGCAGTATTTT.

This clone was recorded a few times. This rearrangement joins TRBV25-1 to TRBJ1-1; no definite D call. Trimming shortened V by 2 bases and J by 2 bases, and 12 bases separated the two germline ends. This CDR3 has 15 amino acids. Germline V lookup: CDR1 MGHDK, CDR2 SYGVNS. CDR3 nucleotides: TGTGCCAGCAGTGAAAGATCAGACTTCAACACTGAAGCTTTCTTT. Protein: CASSERSDFNTEAFF.

The gene calls are TRBV9 and TRBJ2-5, with D perhaps TRBD1 (6 bases). This CDR3 contains 15 residues. CDR1 is SGDLS, CDR2 YYNGEE, per germline. V was shortened by 4 bases and J by 5 bases, with 18 bases between the two germline ends. The CDR3 protein is CASSFTGTPRETQYF. Written as DNA, the CDR3 is TGTGCCAGCAGCTTTACCGGGACACCGAGGGAGACCCAGTACTTC.

The chain carries TRBV27 and TRBJ1-6; D remains unclear. Trimming left V 1 base short and J 0 bases short, with 13 bases between. The CDR3 loop spans 18 amino acids. The germline CDR1 and CDR2 sequences are MNHEY and SMNVEV (reference sequence). CDR3 nucleotides: TGTGCCAGCAGTTTATATGGCCAGGCGAGCTCCTATAATTCACCCCTCCACTTT. Its protein product is CASSLYGQASSYNSPLHF.

The chain recombines TRBV18 with TRBJ2-7; maybe TRBD2 (5 bases). This CDR3 region has 14 residues. V was trimmed by 4 bases and J by 5 bases, leaving 15 bases between them. Germline CDR1 and CDR2: KGHSH and LQKENI. CDR3 in DNA: TGTGCCAGCTCACATTATAACAAGAGGGACGAGCAGTACTTC. Residues: CASSHYNKRDEQYF.

The chain employs TRBV24-1 and TRBJ2-5, with 10 bases lining up with TRBD2. The CDR3 has 15 amino acids. V dropped 2 bases and J dropped 5; count of bases not matched to a gene: 4. CDR1 is KGHDR and CDR2 is SFDVKD in the germline V gene. The CDR3 region is CATSDSRTSGETQYF. The CDR3 region has the DNA TGTGCCACCAGTGATTCGAGGACTAGCGGTGAGACCCAGTACTTC.

This clone was counted a single time. The chain is built from TRBV14 and TRBJ2-2, with TRBD1 matching over 10 bases. The CDR3 consists of 17 residues. The V and J ends lost 4 bases and 5 bases, in that order; junction bases with no gene match: 10. The germline CDR1 and CDR2 sequences are SGHDN and FVKESK. The CDR3 reads CASSLPGQGFGTGELFF. DNA of the CDR3: TGTGCCAGCAGCCTGCCGGGACAGGGGTTCGGAACCGGGGAGCTGTTTTTT.

The J gene is TRBJ2-2, the V gene TRBV23-1; the D gene is possibly TRBD2 (6 bases). TRBV23-1 falls under the ORF class, with uncertain function. This CDR3 has 18 amino acids. Trimming took off 3 bases at V and 4 bases at J, with 21 bases between the two ends. CDR3 nucleotide sequence: TGCGCCAGCAGTCAGACGTCCCCCGGACCCGGGGGCACCGGGGAGCTGTTTTTT. Translation gives CASSQTSPGPGGTGELFF.

This chain links TRBV7-9 with TRBJ1-1; D may be TRBD1 (6 bases). CDR3 length equals 18 residues. V lost 4 bases and J 0 bases, leaving 21 bases between the germline ends. Germline V gene sequence: CDR1 SEHNR, CDR2 FQNEAQ (reference sequence). CDR3 bases: TGTGCCAGCAGCTCAGGGGCCGGGGTCACAAGAATGAACACTGAAGCTTTCTTT. Translating it yields CASSSGAGVTRMNTEAFF.